This T cell receptor (beta chain) was obtained from a study of preoperative IRX-2 immunotherapy in early breast cancer. The assay was immunoSEQ multiplex PCR, and TCRdb's table has in-frame clones only and misses some. This sample has 40,000 to 50,000 clones; 70% to 80% occur once, and the top ten carry over 1%. Trimming removed 2 bases at V and 3 bases at J, with 5 bases between. The CDR3 loop spans 13 amino acids. Germline CDR1 and CDR2: KGHSH and LQKENI. Treatment indicated: preoperative locoregional IRX-2 cytokine immunotherapy. Patients received preoperative, locoregional IRX-2 cytokine immunotherapy in a phase Ib study.

The sequence derives from a human donor with breast cancer. The sample consisted of tumor tissue, taken after IRX-2 immunotherapy. This chain joins TRBV18 and TRBJ2-1, with D unresolved. The CDR3 nucleotides read TGTGCCAGCTCACCAGGTATCTACAATGAGCAGTTCTTC. Protein: CASSPGIYNEQFF.